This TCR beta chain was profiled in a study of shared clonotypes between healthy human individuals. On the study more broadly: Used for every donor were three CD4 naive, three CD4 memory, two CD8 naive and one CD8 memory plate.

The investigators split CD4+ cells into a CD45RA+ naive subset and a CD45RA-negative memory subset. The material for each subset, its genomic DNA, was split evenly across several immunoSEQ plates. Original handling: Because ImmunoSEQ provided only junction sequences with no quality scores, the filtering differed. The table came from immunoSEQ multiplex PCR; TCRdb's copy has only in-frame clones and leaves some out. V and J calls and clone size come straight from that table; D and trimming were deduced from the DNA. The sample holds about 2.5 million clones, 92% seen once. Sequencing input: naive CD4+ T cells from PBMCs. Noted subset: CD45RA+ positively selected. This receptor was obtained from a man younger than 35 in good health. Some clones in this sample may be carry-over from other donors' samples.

The CDR3 nucleotides read TGTGCCTGGAGTGTATTCCGAAACATCTACGAGCAGTACTTC. It codes for CAWSVFRNIYEQYF. The rearrangement joins TRBV30 to TRBJ2-7; D uncertain. Germline V lookup: CDR1 GTSNPN, CDR2 SVGIG (reference sequence). The CDR3 has 14 residues. The V gene lost 0 bases and the J gene lost 3 bases, with 12 bases spanning the gap.